Below are 21 T cell receptor beta chains sequenced from a single sample in a study of CXCR3-negative and CXCR3-positive naive CD8 T cells. The antigens these receptors bind are not known. In preparing the TRB cDNA libraries, 5' RACE with UMI labels was used. TCRdb reprocessed the 5' RACE reads, keeping one entry per CDR3 protein, no DNA. The sample's table shows under 150,000 distinct CDR3 sequences. Findings of the study overall: In CXCR3-positive naive cells, the TRB CDR3s were more hydrophobic than in CXCR3-negative naive cells.

The sample was naive CXCR3+ CD8+ T cells from blood. Subset in this sample: CD45RO-CCR7+CD27+CD95- naive CD8+ T cells expressing CXCR3 (TNR3+). The receptors originated from a human donor in good health. Some clones in this sample may be carry-over from other donors' samples.

V and J are TRBV7-8 and TRBJ2-7. The CDR3 loop spans 15 amino acids. The germline V gene encodes CDR1 SGHVS and CDR2 FQNEAQ. CDR3 sequence reads: CASSLSGGNSYEQYF.

The chain carries TRBV12-3 or TRBV12-4 and TRBJ2-3. The CDR3 spans 12 residues. This CDR3 is CASSSSRDTQYF.

V is TRBV15 and J is TRBJ2-7. CDR1 and CDR2 (germline): LNHNV, YYDKDF (reference sequence). The CDR3 length is 11 residues. CDR3 protein: CATSGGGEQYF.

CDR3 in amino acids: CSASTGDFTGELFF. The V call is TRBV20-1, the J call TRBJ2-2; TCRdb picks TRBD1, but there is no DNA to check that call. This CDR3 is 14 amino acids long. Germline V gene lookup returns CDR1 DFQATT and CDR2 SNEGSKA (reference sequence).

The gene calls are TRBV28 and TRBJ1-2; as DNA is missing, the TRBD1 call by TCRdb cannot be tested. Germline CDR1 MDHEN, CDR2 SYDVKM. This CDR3 is 13 amino acids long. CDR3 in amino acids: CASSPGTVYGYTF.

V usage is TRBV12-3 or TRBV12-4 and J usage is TRBJ2-7; TCRdb outputs TRBD1, but without DNA this stays unchecked. The CDR3 is 13 amino acids. CDR3 sequence: CASSFGGNYEQYF.

The V gene is TRBV3-1, the J gene TRBJ2-7; TCRdb proposes TRBD1, but this gene call is untestable without DNA. The CDR3 covers 13 residues. CDR1 LGHDT and CDR2 YNNKEL come from the germline V gene (reference sequence). Here the CDR3 reads CASSQGQGGEQYF.

The chain employs TRBV28 and TRBJ1-2; the TRBD1 assignment by TCRdb is unverifiable without DNA. This CDR3 contains 14 residues. Per germline, CDR1 MDHEN and CDR2 SYDVKM. The CDR3: CASREGQPNYGYTF.

V gene TRBV12-3 or TRBV12-4 combines with J gene TRBJ1-5; TCRdb outputs TRBD1, but without DNA this stays unchecked. The CDR3 sequence is 16 residues long. CDR3 sequence reads: CASSLLGSGGSQPQHF.

The chain uses TRBV12-3 or TRBV12-4 and TRBJ2-1; the D gene TCRdb calls, TRBD1, cannot be checked with no DNA. This CDR3 is 13 amino acids long. The CDR3 loop is CASSGGSYNEQFF.

The V and J genes are TRBV11-2 and TRBJ1-2. CDR1 SGHAT and CDR2 FQNNGV come from the germline V gene. The CDR3 covers 12 residues. This CDR3 reads CASSNQMGGYTF.

This chain links TRBV29-1 with TRBJ2-5; TCRdb selects TRBD1, and the lack of DNA leaves this call unchecked. The CDR3 totals 16 residues. Germline V gene lookup returns CDR1 SQVTM and CDR2 ANQGSEA. This chain's CDR3 is CSVEDLDGAPWETQYF.

This chain links TRBV6-2 or TRBV6-3 with TRBJ2-7. CDR3 length equals 11 residues. Germline V gene data show CDR1 as MNHEY and CDR2 as SVGEGT. CDR3 region: CASSISYEQYF.

This chain uses TRBV7-9 with TRBJ1-2. The CDR3 loop spans 13 amino acids. The germline V gene has CDR1 SEHNR and CDR2 FQNEAQ (reference sequence). This CDR3 reads CASRAGELYGYTF.

The genes are TRBV28 and TRBJ1-5; TCRdb proposes TRBD1, but this gene call is untestable without DNA. CDR1 is MDHEN and CDR2 is SYDVKM in the germline V gene. The CDR3 loop spans 13 amino acids. CDR3 region: CASSYTVGQSQHF.

This chain joins TRBV5-1 and TRBJ2-2; TCRdb designates TRBD2, a call that cannot be tested without DNA. CDR3 length: 16 amino acids. Germline CDR1 and CDR2: SGHRS and YFSETQ. CDR3 sequence: CASSLVGLLNTGELFF.

V gene TRBV7-9 combines with J gene TRBJ1-1; TCRdb picks TRBD1, but there is no DNA to check that call. The CDR3 is 13 amino acids. Germline CDR1 SEHNR, CDR2 FQNEAQ (reference sequence). The CDR3 loop reads CASSLGSRPEAFF.

The chain couples TRBV12-3 or TRBV12-4 to TRBJ2-1; TCRdb outputs TRBD2, but without DNA this stays unchecked. CDR3 length: 17 residues. The CDR3 loop reads CASSLKGPAGVYNGQFF.

The chain links TRBV4-1 to TRBJ2-7; TCRdb picks TRBD2, but there is no DNA to check that call. This CDR3 is 15 amino acids long. Germline-derived CDR1 and CDR2 are MGHRA and YSYEKL. CDR3 in amino acids: CASSQVLAGDRGQYF.

The J gene is TRBJ2-1, the V gene TRBV5-5; TCRdb calls TRBD1, which cannot be checked without DNA. Germline assignment: CDR1 SGHKS and CDR2 YYEKEE (reference sequence). This CDR3 region has 17 residues. The CDR3 sequence: CASSRGGTPFPYNEQFF.

The genes are TRBV29-1 and TRBJ2-4. The germline V gene has CDR1 SQVTM and CDR2 ANQGSEA. The CDR3 totals 13 residues. The CDR3 reads CSVEGGQEDIQYF.